Reported below is one TCR beta chain. This specimen comes from a study of blood T cell repertoires in COVID-19. On the study more broadly: From the United States, Italy and Spain came samples of acute and convalescent COVID-19. Sources were T cells, B-cell-depleted T cells, or PBMCs; the material itself was cDNA or gDNA.

Germline CDR1 SNHLY, CDR2 FYNNEI. The CDR3 consists of 15 residues. The V and J ends lost 6 bases and 1 base, in that order; junction bases with no gene match: 8. Clones were read by immunoSEQ multiplex PCR, and TCRdb kept only the in-frame ones, dropping some. The sample consists of 90,000 to 100,000 clones, 65% to 90% of them appearing once. Sequencing input: peripheral blood. This chain uses TRBV2 with TRBJ2-7, with TRBD1 identical over 8 bases. This TCR was recovered from a man older than 75 with acute or convalescent COVID-19. This CDR3 reads CASRTDRGKSYEQYF. The DNA of the CDR3 is TGTGCCAGCAGGACAGACAGGGGCAAATCCTACGAGCAGTACTTC.